This T cell receptor beta chain was captured in a study of cytomegalovirus exposure and HLA in healthy donors. Vbeta (60) and Jbeta (13) primers were used in the PCR. Only in-frame clones appear in the TCRdb table, and some are missing; sequencing was by immunoSEQ multiplex PCR. The listing contains 150,000 to 250,000 clones. Trimming pared 4 bases from V and 14 bases from J, leaving 14 bases between. From germline, CDR1 is SEHNR and CDR2 FQNEAQ (reference sequence). This CDR3 spans 12 amino acids. The specimen sequenced was PBMCs. This clonotype was obtained from a boy aged 5 to 17 in good health and CMV-seronegative. The chain combines TRBV7-9 with TRBJ1-4, with D possibly matching TRBD1 (6 bases). CDR3 region: CASSSLTGPLFF. The CDR3 DNA reads as TGTGCCAGCAGCTCCCTAACAGGGCCCCTGTTTTTT.